Each of the 10 T cell receptor beta chains below was sequenced from the same sample in a study of shared clonotypes between healthy human individuals. Only in-frame clones appear in the TCRdb table, and some are missing; sequencing was by immunoSEQ multiplex PCR. The data hold fewer than 650,000 clones, with about 79% observed a single time. The sequenced sample consisted of PBMCs. The receptors come from a woman aged 40 to 50 in good health. Some clones in this sample may be carry-over from other donors' samples.

This chain links TRBV5-1 with TRBJ2-2; possible D gene TRBD1, 6 bases. Trimming removed 2 bases at V and 4 bases at J, with 15 bases between. The CDR3 extends over 16 amino acids. From germline, CDR1 is SGHRS and CDR2 YFSETQ. As DNA, the CDR3 is TGCGCCAGCAGCTTTAGGTCGGGCAGGGGCACCGGGGAGCTGTTTTTT. Amino acids: CASSFRSGRGTGELFF.

The chain recombines TRBV5-1 with TRBJ1-5; no firm D call. The germline gives CDR1 SGHRS, CDR2 YFSETQ. CDR3 length: 13 amino acids. V dropped 4 bases and J dropped 3 bases, with 8 bases sitting between them. This CDR3 reads CASSTEYNQPQHF. Written as DNA, the CDR3 is TGCGCCAGCAGCACAGAATACAATCAGCCCCAGCATTTT.

The chain carries TRBV30 and TRBJ1-1, with D possibly TRBD1 on 5 matching bases. V was shortened by 5 bases and J by 6 bases, with 16 bases between the two germline ends. The CDR3 has 13 residues. Germline lookup yields CDR1 GTSNPN and CDR2 SVGIG (reference sequence). The CDR3 region has the DNA TGTGCCTGGTCCCTGACAGCTGGGGCTGAAGCTTTCTTT. Encoded protein: CAWSLTAGAEAFF.

The J gene is TRBJ1-2, the V gene TRBV5-4; D is ambiguous. The V end was cut by 7 bases, the J end by 4 bases, with 20 bases between. The CDR3 length is 15 residues. Germline CDR1 reads SGHNT; CDR2 reads YYREEE (reference sequence). The DNA for the CDR3 is TGTGCCAGCGAATTAATACCAGGAAAGACCTATGGCTACACCTTC. Translated: CASELIPGKTYGYTF.

The V call is TRBV30, the J call TRBJ1-4, with a possible D match to TRBD1 (6 bases). V lost 2 bases to trimming and J lost 4 bases, with 11 bases between them. The germline gives CDR1 GTSNPN, CDR2 SVGIG (reference sequence). This CDR3 has 14 residues. The CDR3 sequence is CAWSFNRVNEKLFF. The CDR3 coding sequence is TGTGCCTGGAGTTTCAACAGGGTTAATGAAAAACTGTTTTTT. The whole variable domain, filled in from reference TRBV30 and TRBJ1-4, reads SQTIHQWPATLVQPVGSPLSLECTVEGTSNPNLYWYRQAAGRGLQLLFYSVGIGQISSEVPQNLSASRPQDRQFILSSKKLLLSDSGFYLCAWSFNRVNEKLFFGSGTQLSVL.

The chain carries TRBV7-3 and TRBJ2-2; TRBD1 is a possible D gene (6 bases). Per germline, CDR1 SGHTA and CDR2 FQGTGA. The CDR3 extends over 15 amino acids. V was clipped by 2 bases and J by 4 bases, with 11 bases between them. In DNA form, the CDR3 reads TGTGCCAGCAGCTTATCAGGGGTTGGCACCGGGGAGCTGTTTTTT. Translating gives CASSLSGVGTGELFF.

This clone was seen just once. V and J are TRBV7-2 and TRBJ1-2; D possibly corresponds to TRBD1 (5 bases). V was pared by 5 bases and J by 5 bases, with 12 bases between. The CDR3 has 13 amino acids. Germline V gene data show CDR1 as SGHTA and CDR2 as FQGNSA. The CDR3 is CASSPPGGYGYTF. The CDR3 DNA reads as TGTGCCAGCAGCCCCCCCGGGGGGTATGGCTACACCTTC.

This chain joins TRBV25-1 and TRBJ2-5, with D tentatively TRBD1 or TRBD2 (5 bases each). CDR1 is MGHDK, CDR2 SYGVNS, per germline. The CDR3 is made up of 13 amino acids. Trimming took 2 bases from V and 5 from J, leaving 9 bases between them. CDR3 in DNA: TGTGCCAGCAGTGAAGCCGGGGCCGAGACCCAGTACTTC. This sequence encodes CASSEAGAETQYF.

J is TRBJ1-3 and V is TRBV7-2; 9 nucleotides align to TRBD1. Germline-derived CDR1 and CDR2 are SGHTA and FQGNSA. The trim removed 4 bases at V and 4 bases at J, leaving 2 bases unmatched. The CDR3 totals 14 residues. CDR3 DNA sequence: TGTGCCAGCAGCTCGGGGACAGGGGGAAACACCATATATTTT. Protein product: CASSSGTGGNTIYF.

On this clone itself: This may arise from a read error, as a much more abundant clone is one base away. J is TRBJ2-7 and V is TRBV27; D gene uncertain. Germline CDR1 MNHEY, CDR2 SMNVEV (reference sequence). This CDR3 comprises 14 residues. The CDR3 loop reads CVSSLGPVSYEQYF. The CDR3, as DNA: TGTGTCAGCAGTTTAGGTCCCGTCTCCTACGAGCAGTACTTC.